The clone carrying this T cell receptor (beta chain) was counted once. The data stem from a study of cytomegalovirus exposure and HLA in healthy donors. Background on the study: The 100 to 150 validation repertoires used the same platform as the 666 first-cohort repertoires, a later analysis reported.

Assay used: immunoSEQ multiplex PCR; TCRdb lists only in-frame clones, some missing. The sample yields roughly 120,000 clones, about 83% seen once. CDR1 and CDR2 (germline): SEHNR, FQNEAQ (reference sequence). This CDR3 comprises 19 residues. The V gene end was trimmed by 1 base and the J gene end by 0 bases; junction bases not matched to a gene: 12. This chain connects TRBV7-9 to TRBJ1-1; 9 bases line up with TRBD1. The source material was PBMCs. The clonotype was recovered from a man between 18 and 35 years old in good health and CMV-seronegative. The CDR3 coding sequence is TGTGCCAGCAGCTTAGTGGGACGCCCGGGACAGGGTTTGAACACTGAAGCTTTCTTT. Translated: CASSLVGRPGQGLNTEAFF.